The rows below give T cell receptor beta chains drawn from one sample of a study of cytomegalovirus exposure and HLA in healthy donors. The assay was immunoSEQ multiplex PCR, and TCRdb's table has in-frame clones only and misses some. The table records approximately 150,000 clones, 68% of them present only once. What was sequenced was PBMCs. The receptors here all came from a man aged 50-60 years in good health and CMV-seronegative. The CDR3 runs from the conserved cysteine through the conserved F or W. Each record gives: V gene, D gene, clone size, CDR3 protein. A D gene is named only where the DNA matches it firmly. Clone size is shown for a subset of rows, as once, few, many or a class of expanded clone.

v_gene: TRBV5-1; d_gene: NA; abundance: few; CDR3aa: CASSLYGTNEKLFF
v_gene: TRBV6-5; d_gene: TRBD1; abundance: NA; CDR3aa: CASSYRAGGTEAFF
v_gene: TRBV6-6; d_gene: NA; abundance: NA; CDR3aa: CASSYEQGFYNEQFF
v_gene: TRBV7-9; d_gene: NA; abundance: few; CDR3aa: CASSLLYGQYF
v_gene: TRBV6-1; d_gene: TRBD1; abundance: once; CDR3aa: CASSGGLQGISYEQYF
v_gene: TRBV5-8; d_gene: TRBD1; abundance: NA; CDR3aa: CASSRQGARWNSPLHF
v_gene: TRBV5-1; d_gene: NA; abundance: once; CDR3aa: CASSLTASGNTIYF
v_gene: TRBV29-1; d_gene: NA; abundance: NA; CDR3aa: CSVEGGRGEQYF
v_gene: TRBV28; d_gene: NA; abundance: once; CDR3aa: CASSPGVLKNIQYF
v_gene: TRBV14; d_gene: TRBD1; abundance: NA; CDR3aa: CASSPSDREYGNTEAFF
v_gene: TRBV21-1; d_gene: NA; abundance: NA; CDR3aa: CASGGTSGDNEQFF
v_gene: TRBV18; d_gene: NA; abundance: NA; CDR3aa: CASSPVQGDYGYTF
v_gene: TRBV6-5; d_gene: NA; abundance: NA; CDR3aa: CASSPSRGNNSPLHF
v_gene: TRBV2; d_gene: TRBD1; abundance: NA; CDR3aa: CASGVTGKNTEAFF
v_gene: TRBV7-2; d_gene: NA; abundance: NA; CDR3aa: CASSSTGFARNTEAFF
v_gene: TRBV10-3; d_gene: TRBD1; abundance: once; CDR3aa: CAIRQGNQPQHF
v_gene: TRBV5-4; d_gene: NA; abundance: few; CDR3aa: CASSLAPGIFYGYTF
v_gene: TRBV9; d_gene: NA; abundance: NA; CDR3aa: CASSASEETQYF
v_gene: TRBV28; d_gene: NA; abundance: few; CDR3aa: CASSLTGSTYEQYF
v_gene: TRBV19; d_gene: TRBD1; abundance: NA; CDR3aa: CASSIGRQGSATQYF
v_gene: TRBV7-2; d_gene: TRBD2; abundance: NA; CDR3aa: CASSLGLAVSSYNEQFF
v_gene: TRBV7-9; d_gene: TRBD1; abundance: few; CDR3aa: CASSLGQGARGANVLTF
v_gene: TRBV11-1; d_gene: TRBD1; abundance: few; CDR3aa: CASSPRDRSSYEQYF
v_gene: TRBV28; d_gene: TRBD1; abundance: NA; CDR3aa: CATRTGGYSYEQYF
v_gene: TRBV29-1; d_gene: TRBD2; abundance: few; CDR3aa: CSVLRGVGKTQYF
v_gene: TRBV2; d_gene: NA; abundance: NA; CDR3aa: CASTAQGSGFQPQHF
v_gene: TRBV7-2; d_gene: TRBD1; abundance: NA; CDR3aa: CASRTRPRTGQETQYF
v_gene: TRBV11-1; d_gene: NA; abundance: NA; CDR3aa: CASSSQDDWPRAFF
v_gene: TRBV28; d_gene: NA; abundance: few; CDR3aa: CASSSLTRAYEQYF
v_gene: TRBV19; d_gene: TRBD2; abundance: NA; CDR3aa: CASIGERGRNTDTQYF
v_gene: TRBV2; d_gene: NA; abundance: NA; CDR3aa: CASSEGLVRETQYF
v_gene: TRBV28; d_gene: NA; abundance: NA; CDR3aa: CASSQIHGGNSPLHF
v_gene: TRBV5-6; d_gene: TRBD2; abundance: NA; CDR3aa: CASRTGTSGIDTQYF
v_gene: TRBV27; d_gene: NA; abundance: NA; CDR3aa: CASSLFPYDEAFF
v_gene: TRBV7-7; d_gene: TRBD2; abundance: few; CDR3aa: CASSSTSGLQETQYF
v_gene: TRBV10-2; d_gene: NA; abundance: NA; CDR3aa: CASSESRANTQYF
v_gene: TRBV7-9; d_gene: NA; abundance: NA; CDR3aa: CASSPRSGAGEYGYTF
v_gene: TRBV19; d_gene: TRBD1; abundance: NA; CDR3aa: CASSIQGGTEAFF
v_gene: TRBV7-9; d_gene: NA; abundance: NA; CDR3aa: CASSLGRNYGYTF
v_gene: TRBV4-1; d_gene: TRBD1; abundance: few; CDR3aa: CASSRGQGQETQYF
v_gene: TRBV6-1; d_gene: TRBD2; abundance: once; CDR3aa: CATSLRGGVDEQFF
v_gene: TRBV18; d_gene: NA; abundance: NA; CDR3aa: CASSPTGINYGYTF
v_gene: TRBV19; d_gene: TRBD1; abundance: NA; CDR3aa: CASSTGQGHNYGYTF
v_gene: TRBV10-1; d_gene: NA; abundance: NA; CDR3aa: CARSRQSNQPQHF
v_gene: TRBV19; d_gene: TRBD2; abundance: once; CDR3aa: CASSLPHSGGRGETQYF
v_gene: TRBV7-8; d_gene: TRBD1; abundance: NA; CDR3aa: CASSLVGTGGAPYGYTF
v_gene: TRBV7-9; d_gene: TRBD1; abundance: NA; CDR3aa: CASSARQGEQFF
v_gene: TRBV18; d_gene: TRBD1; abundance: NA; CDR3aa: CASSLRQGAGETQYF
v_gene: TRBV11-1; d_gene: NA; abundance: NA; CDR3aa: CASSPIEGEKLFF
v_gene: TRBV19; d_gene: NA; abundance: NA; CDR3aa: CASSPDRPNIQYF
v_gene: TRBV18; d_gene: NA; abundance: few; CDR3aa: CASSPPGWAYEQYF
v_gene: TRBV6-1; d_gene: TRBD1; abundance: NA; CDR3aa: CASSQGAGGYTF
v_gene: TRBV28; d_gene: TRBD1; abundance: NA; CDR3aa: CASSFRDRRYYGYTF